A selection of T cell receptor beta chains follows, all from one sample in a study of T cells after posttransplantation cyclophosphamide. Sequencing used immunoSEQ multiplex PCR; TCRdb keeps in-frame clones, though not all of them. There are more than 4,000 clones in the sample; around 82% occur only once, and 18% lies in the top ten. The sequencing used PBMCs, collected 86 days after allogeneic stem cell transplant with posttransplant cyclophosphamide. The source is a male patient in his fifties or sixties who received an allogeneic stem cell transplant from an unrelated donor, was CMV-positive, and had acute GVHD only. The graft donor may be the source of some T cells. Each CDR3 is given with its conserved first and last residue. D genes are given only for firm matches. Where a row states a size, it is once, few, many or the class of an expanded clone; other rows omit it.

D: TRBD2; J: TRBJ2-1; V: TRBV27; size: once; CDR3: CASSLLAGSGEQFF; DNA: TGTGCCAGCAGTTTACTAGCGGGATCGGGGGAGCAGTTCTTC
D: -; J: TRBJ2-3; V: TRBV6-1; size: few; CDR3: CASSEWRTDTQYF; DNA: TGTGCCAGCAGTGAATGGAGGACAGATACGCAGTATTTT
D: TRBD1; J: TRBJ2-6; V: TRBV30; size: -; CDR3: CAWSVRQGTGSGANVLTF; DNA: TGTGCCTGGAGTGTACGACAGGGAACGGGTTCTGGGGCCAACGTCCTGACTTTC
D: TRBD1; J: TRBJ2-4; V: TRBV27; size: -; CDR3: CASSSRQGEIAKNIQYF; DNA: TGTGCCAGCAGTTCCCGGCAGGGGGAAATAGCCAAAAACATTCAGTACTTC
D: TRBD1; J: TRBJ2-1; V: TRBV5-6; size: -; CDR3: CASSATGGGGQFF; DNA: TGTGCCAGCAGCGCCACAGGGGGCGGAGGGCAGTTCTTC
D: -; J: TRBJ2-7; V: TRBV5-1; size: -; CDR3: CASSLKSPGQGGEQYF; DNA: TGCGCCAGCAGCTTGAAATCCCCTGGCCAGGGGGGCGAGCAGTACTTC
D: -; J: TRBJ2-1; V: TRBV7-3; size: few; CDR3: CASSSTGNEQFF; DNA: TGTGCCAGCAGTAGTACAGGGAATGAGCAGTTCTTC
D: -; J: TRBJ2-1; V: TRBV7-9; size: -; CDR3: CASSQDLTGFNNEQFF; DNA: TGTGCCAGCAGCCAAGATCTGACAGGCTTTAACAATGAGCAGTTCTTC
D: -; J: TRBJ1-5; V: TRBV28; size: -; CDR3: CASSSSQAPSGQPQHF; DNA: TGTGCCAGCAGTTCCTCTCAGGCCCCCAGTGGTCAGCCCCAGCATTTT
D: -; J: TRBJ2-1; V: TRBV19; size: -; CDR3: CASSRQDSYNEQFF; DNA: TGTGCCAGTAGTAGACAGGACTCCTACAATGAGCAGTTCTTC
D: -; J: TRBJ2-7; V: TRBV5-6; size: -; CDR3: CASSPGLIYEQYF; DNA: TGTGCCAGCAGCCCGGGACTCATATACGAGCAGTACTTC
D: -; J: TRBJ2-6; V: TRBV11-2; size: few; CDR3: CASSPRRAAGANVLTF; DNA: TGTGCCAGCAGCCCCCGAAGAGCGGCGGGGGCCAACGTCCTGACTTTC
D: -; J: TRBJ1-2; V: TRBV10-3; size: -; CDR3: CAIRRRDGGYTF; DNA: TGTGCCATCAGGAGGAGGGACGGTGGCTACACCTTC
D: TRBD1; J: TRBJ1-2; V: TRBV11-3; size: -; CDR3: CASSLAYGTGGSYGYTF; DNA: TGTGCCAGCAGCTTAGCTTATGGGACAGGGGGAAGCTATGGCTACACCTTC
D: TRBD2; J: TRBJ2-3; V: TRBV4-1; size: -; CDR3: CASSQDETSGSQYF; DNA: TGCGCCAGCAGCCAAGATGAGACTAGCGGGTCGCAGTATTTT
D: -; J: TRBJ2-5; V: TRBV11-1; size: -; CDR3: CATQSNRAETQYF; DNA: TGTGCCACCCAATCCAACCGAGCGGAGACCCAGTACTTC